Sequencing of this T cell receptor beta chain was carried out in a study of chemoradiotherapy in HPV16-positive cancers (dated by TCRdb to the early 2020s). Background on the whole study: Using functional T-cell assays on cells from a couple of HPV16-positive patients, the researchers defined candidate HPV-specific T-cell clones and common TCR motifs. The candidate HPV-specific TCRs and motifs were then tracked in TCR repertoires from over 80 patients with HPV-related cancers. Whether T-cell immunity against the HPV oncoproteins E6 and E7 changes during chemoradiotherapy and whether survival is affected by this immunity were examined in the study.

Repertoires were sampled multiple times during chemoradiotherapy, which allowed clonal expansion in the tumor microenvironment to be followed. Libraries were constructed by the immunoSEQ multiplex PCR assay. TCRdb limited this immuneACCESS table to in-frame rearrangements with V and J called. A share of clones is missing; checked studies link under half to unresolved V genes, and the rest is unexplained. The sample has approximately 8,200 clones on record, about four fifths of them singletons. The ten largest clonotypes hold just under 3% of the sample. Study-wide conclusions, independent of this receptor: Expansion of candidate HPV-specific clones and E7-related TCR motifs was observed in the tumor microenvironment during treatment, whereas no such expansion was observed for non-HPV-specific T cells. Among HPV16-positive patients, expansion of HPV-responsive T cells during chemoradiotherapy was associated with better recurrence-free survival. The functional definition of HPV-specific T cells came from only a couple of HPV16-positive patients, and the survival association was reported for HPV16-positive patients.

To note about this clone: The antigen this receptor binds is unknown. No quality values exist for individual bases; no much larger clone is one base distant.

The clonotype originates from a human donor with HPV-associated anogenital cancer. Material: blood, obtained from a patient who underwent chemoradiotherapy.

The CDR3 has the sequence CASSETSGGHYSYNEQFF. In nucleotides, the sequence is TGTGCCAGCAGCGAAACTAGCGGGGGACACTACTCCTACAATGAGCAGTTCTTC. The sequence joins TRBV5-6 to TRBJ2-1; the central 11 bases match TRBD2. Inclusive of the bounding cysteine and phenylalanine, the CDR3 is 18 residues long. Only the CDR3 part of the read is kept: 54 bases, read in frame from the first base. Via the germline V gene, CDR1 is SGHDT and CDR2 YYEEEE. The germline V and J ends show losses of 4 bases and 0 bases respectively, and no gene match explains 9 bases of the junction.